Sequencing of this TCR beta chain was carried out in a study of cytomegalovirus exposure and HLA in healthy donors. Study information: Genotyping showed roughly 76% of roughly 390 donors falling in the Caucasian-associated ancestry cluster. Whole-study results and caveats: Cytomegalovirus-associated status was assigned to about 170 TCR beta chains.

The germline gives CDR1 SEHNR, CDR2 FQNEAQ (reference sequence). The CDR3 has 15 residues. J was trimmed by 7 bases and V by 4 bases; bases with no gene match: 8. Regarding this clone: Its antigen remains unknown.

Donors in the study were healthy people who gave bone marrow. PCR employed 60 Vbeta and 13 Jbeta primers. Measured with immunoSEQ multiplex PCR; TCRdb has only the in-frame clones, and not every one. The data show about 120,000 clones, with around 60% seen just once and 8% to 10% held by the top ten. This chain joins TRBV7-9 and TRBJ2-1, with 9 bases fitting TRBD1. The sequenced sample consisted of PBMCs. This clonotype originated in a man aged 40-49 years in good health and CMV-seropositive. The chain's CDR3 is CASSSTGTGLNEQFF. CDR3 coding DNA: TGTGCCAGCAGCTCGACCGGGACAGGGTTGAATGAGCAGTTCTTC.